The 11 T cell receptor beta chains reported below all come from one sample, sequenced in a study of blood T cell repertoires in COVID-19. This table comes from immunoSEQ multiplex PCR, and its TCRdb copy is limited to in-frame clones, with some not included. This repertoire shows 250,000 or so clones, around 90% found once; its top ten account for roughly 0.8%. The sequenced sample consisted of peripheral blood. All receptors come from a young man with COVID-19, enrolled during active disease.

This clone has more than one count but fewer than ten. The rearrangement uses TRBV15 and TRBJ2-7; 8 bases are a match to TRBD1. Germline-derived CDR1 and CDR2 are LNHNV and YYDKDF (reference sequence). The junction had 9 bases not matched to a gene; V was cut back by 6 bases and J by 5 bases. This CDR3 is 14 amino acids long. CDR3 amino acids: CATRRGQAGDEQYF. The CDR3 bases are TGTGCCACCAGGAGGGGACAGGCTGGGGACGAGCAGTACTTC.

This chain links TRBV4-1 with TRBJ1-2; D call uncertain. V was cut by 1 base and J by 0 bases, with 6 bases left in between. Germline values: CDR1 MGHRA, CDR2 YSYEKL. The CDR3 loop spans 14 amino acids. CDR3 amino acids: CASSQVAANYGYTF. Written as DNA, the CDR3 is TGCGCCAGCAGCCAAGTCGCAGCTAACTATGGCTACACCTTC.

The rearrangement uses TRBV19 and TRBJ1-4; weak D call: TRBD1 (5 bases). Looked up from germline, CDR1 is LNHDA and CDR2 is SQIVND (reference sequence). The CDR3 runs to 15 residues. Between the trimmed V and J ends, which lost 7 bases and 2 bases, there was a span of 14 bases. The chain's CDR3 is CASKLGKGTNEKLFF. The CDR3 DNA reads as TGTGCCAGTAAGTTAGGCAAGGGGACTAATGAAAAACTGTTTTTT.

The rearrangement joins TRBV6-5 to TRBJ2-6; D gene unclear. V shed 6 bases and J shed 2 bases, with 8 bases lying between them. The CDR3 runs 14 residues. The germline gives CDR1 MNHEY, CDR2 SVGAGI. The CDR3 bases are TGTGCCAGCAGAGCCCTCGCTGGGGCCAACGTCCTGACTTTC. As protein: CASRALAGANVLTF.

CDR3 sequence (DNA): TGTGCCAGCAGTTTATCATACAGCTATGGCTACACCTTC. Amino acids: CASSLSYSYGYTF. The rearrangement links TRBV12-3 or TRBV12-4 to TRBJ1-2; D not certain. V was cut by 2 bases and J by 4 bases, with 8 bases left in between. This CDR3 has 13 amino acids.

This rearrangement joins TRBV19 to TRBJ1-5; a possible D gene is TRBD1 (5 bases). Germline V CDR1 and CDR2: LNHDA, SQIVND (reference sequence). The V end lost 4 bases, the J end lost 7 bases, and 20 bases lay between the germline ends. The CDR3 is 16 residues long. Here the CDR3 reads CASSSRAGILGQPQHF. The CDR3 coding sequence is TGTGCCAGTAGTAGCAGGGCAGGAATTCTAGGACAGCCCCAGCATTTT.

DNA of the CDR3: TGCAGCGTTGAGGAGGGGTCCAACTATGGCTACACCTTC. Amino acid sequence: CSVEEGSNYGYTF. The chain recombines TRBV29-1 with TRBJ1-2; a possible D gene is TRBD1 (5 bases). The CDR3 consists of 13 residues. CDR1 and CDR2 from the germline V gene are SQVTM and ANQGSEA. With 3 bases removed from V and 2 bases from J, the gap between germline ends came to 10 bases.

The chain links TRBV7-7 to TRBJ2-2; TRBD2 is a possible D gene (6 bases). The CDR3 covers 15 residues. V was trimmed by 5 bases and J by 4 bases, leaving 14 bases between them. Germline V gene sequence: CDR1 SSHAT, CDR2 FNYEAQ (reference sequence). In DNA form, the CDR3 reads TGTGCCAGCAGCATGGCGGGGTCGGGCACCGGGGAGCTGTTTTTT. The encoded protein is CASSMAGSGTGELFF.

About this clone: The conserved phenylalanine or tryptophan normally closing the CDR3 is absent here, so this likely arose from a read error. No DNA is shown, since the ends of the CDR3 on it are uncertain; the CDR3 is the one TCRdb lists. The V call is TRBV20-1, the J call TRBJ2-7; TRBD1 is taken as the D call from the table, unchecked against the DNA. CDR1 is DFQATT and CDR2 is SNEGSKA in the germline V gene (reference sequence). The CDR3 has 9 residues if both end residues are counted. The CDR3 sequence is CSAKNRTKI.

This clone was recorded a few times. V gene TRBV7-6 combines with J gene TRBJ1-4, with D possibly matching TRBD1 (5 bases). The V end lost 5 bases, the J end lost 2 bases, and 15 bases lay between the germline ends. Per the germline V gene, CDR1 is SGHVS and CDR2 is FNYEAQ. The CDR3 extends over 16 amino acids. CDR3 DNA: TGTGCCAGCAGCGCCTTGGCGGGGGTCACTAATGAAAAACTGTTTTTT. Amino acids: CASSALAGVTNEKLFF.

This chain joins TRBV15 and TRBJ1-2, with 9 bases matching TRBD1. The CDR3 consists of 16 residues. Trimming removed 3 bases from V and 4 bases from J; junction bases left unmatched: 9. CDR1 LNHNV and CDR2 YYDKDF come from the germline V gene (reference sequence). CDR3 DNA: TGTGCCACCAGCAGCCGGGACAGGGATATTTTCTATGGCTACACCTTC. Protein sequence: CATSSRDRDIFYGYTF. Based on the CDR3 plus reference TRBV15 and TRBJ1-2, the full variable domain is DAMVIQNPRYQVTQFGKPVTLSCSQTLNHNVMYWYQQKSSQAPKLLFHYYDKDFNNEADTPDNFQSRRPNTSFCFLDIRSPGLGDTAMYLCATSSRDRDIFYGYTFGSGTRLTVV.